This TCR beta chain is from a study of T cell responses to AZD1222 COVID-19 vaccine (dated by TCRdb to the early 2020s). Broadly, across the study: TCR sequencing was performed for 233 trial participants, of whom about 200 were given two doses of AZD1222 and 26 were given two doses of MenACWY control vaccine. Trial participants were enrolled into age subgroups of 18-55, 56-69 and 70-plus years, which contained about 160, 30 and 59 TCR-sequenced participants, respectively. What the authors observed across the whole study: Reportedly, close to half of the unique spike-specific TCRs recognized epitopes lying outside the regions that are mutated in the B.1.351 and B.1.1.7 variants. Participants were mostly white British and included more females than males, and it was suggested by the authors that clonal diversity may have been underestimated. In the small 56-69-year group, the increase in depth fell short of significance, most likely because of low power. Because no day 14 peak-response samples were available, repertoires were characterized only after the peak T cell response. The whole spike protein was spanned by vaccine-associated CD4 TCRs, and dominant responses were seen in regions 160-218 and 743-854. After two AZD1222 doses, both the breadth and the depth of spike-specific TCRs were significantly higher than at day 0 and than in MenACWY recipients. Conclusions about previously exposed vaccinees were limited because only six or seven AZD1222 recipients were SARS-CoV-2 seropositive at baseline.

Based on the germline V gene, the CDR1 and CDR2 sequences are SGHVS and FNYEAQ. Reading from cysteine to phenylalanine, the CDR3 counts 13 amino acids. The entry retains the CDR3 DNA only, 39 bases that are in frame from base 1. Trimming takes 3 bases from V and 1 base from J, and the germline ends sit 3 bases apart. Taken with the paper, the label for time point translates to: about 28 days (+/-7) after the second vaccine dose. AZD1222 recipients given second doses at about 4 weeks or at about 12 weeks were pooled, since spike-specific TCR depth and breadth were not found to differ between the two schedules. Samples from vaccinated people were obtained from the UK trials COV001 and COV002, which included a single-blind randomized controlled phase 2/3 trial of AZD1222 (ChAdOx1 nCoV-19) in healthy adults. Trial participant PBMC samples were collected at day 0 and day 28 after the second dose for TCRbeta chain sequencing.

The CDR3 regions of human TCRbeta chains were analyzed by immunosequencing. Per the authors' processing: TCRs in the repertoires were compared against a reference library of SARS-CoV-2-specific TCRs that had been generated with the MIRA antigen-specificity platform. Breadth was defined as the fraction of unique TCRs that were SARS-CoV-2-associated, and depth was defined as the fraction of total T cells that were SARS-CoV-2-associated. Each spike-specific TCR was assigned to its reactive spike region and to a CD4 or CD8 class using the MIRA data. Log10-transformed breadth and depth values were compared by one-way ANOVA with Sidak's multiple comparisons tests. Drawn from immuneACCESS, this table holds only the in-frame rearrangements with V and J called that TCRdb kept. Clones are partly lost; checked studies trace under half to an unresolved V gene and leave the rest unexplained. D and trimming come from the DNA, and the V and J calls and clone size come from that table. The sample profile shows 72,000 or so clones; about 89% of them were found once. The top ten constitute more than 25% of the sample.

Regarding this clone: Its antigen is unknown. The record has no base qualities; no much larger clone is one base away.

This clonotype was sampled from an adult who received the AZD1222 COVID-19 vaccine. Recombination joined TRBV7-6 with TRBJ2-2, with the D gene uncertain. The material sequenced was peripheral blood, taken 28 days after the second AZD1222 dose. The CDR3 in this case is CASSFGNTGELFF. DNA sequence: TGTGCCAGCAGCTTCGGGAACACCGGGGAGCTGTTTTTT. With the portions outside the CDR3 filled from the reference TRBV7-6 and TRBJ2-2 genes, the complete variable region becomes GAGVSQSPRYKVTKRGQDVALRCDPISGHVSLYWYRQALGQGPEFLTYFNYEAQQDKSGLPNDRFSAERPEGSISTLTIQRTEQRDSAMYRCASSFGNTGELFFGEGSRLTVL.